This TCR beta chain is drawn from a study of T cells after yellow fever vaccination. CDR1 SQVTM and CDR2 ANQGSEA come from the germline V gene. CDR3 length equals 14 residues. The germline V and J ends were trimmed by 1 base and 5 bases, with 13 bases remaining between them. This clonotype was detected many times. 5'RACE template switching added a universal primer site and UMIs to TCR cDNA. TCRdb reprocessed the 5' RACE reads with MiXCR, giving one entry per CDR3 protein. The repertoire consists of some 200,000 distinct CDR3 sequences, with around 3.1% occurring once and the leading ten covering 3.2%.

This TCR derives from a man aged 18-30 years who received the YFV17D yellow fever vaccine. The source material was CD4+ T cells sorted from PBMCs, sampled 10 days after the yellow fever booster vaccination. The J gene is TRBJ2-3, the V gene TRBV29-1; D is unresolved. The CDR3 here is CSVEVPRLKDTQYF. DNA for the CDR3: TGCAGCGTTGAAGTCCCACGGTTAAAAGATACGCAGTATTTT.